Shown below are 21 T cell receptor beta chains from a single sample sequenced in a study of T cells in Graves' hyperthyroidism and ophthalmopathy. The source material, RNA transcripts, was used to amplify TCR beta CDR3 regions. HTBI primers were employed in a first-round RT-PCR of the TCR CDR3. TCRdb reanalysed the multiplex PCR reads using MiXCR and keeps one entry per CDR3 protein. The sample records some 650,000 distinct CDR3 sequences, 16% being singletons. Material: blood. The receptors were sampled from a woman in her 40s with Graves' ophthalmopathy.

Ten or more counts support this clonotype. The chain couples TRBV2 to TRBJ2-1, with 12 bases fitting TRBD2. From germline, CDR1 is SNHLY and CDR2 FYNNEI. This CDR3 comprises 16 residues. Trimming cost V 5 bases and J 8 bases; bases outside gene matches: 10. This CDR3 reads CASSKASGGVSHEQFF. Here the CDR3 DNA reads TGTGCCAGCAGTAAGGCTAGCGGGGGGGTATCCCATGAGCAGTTCTTC.

V is TRBV6-6 and J is TRBJ2-5; D perhaps matches TRBD2 (7 bases). Germline V CDR1 and CDR2: MNHNY, SVGAGI (reference sequence). CDR3 length equals 15 residues. V was clipped by 0 bases and J by 6 bases, with 14 bases between them. DNA for the CDR3: TGTGCCAGCAGTTACTCAAGGGGGGGGGAGAAGACCCAGTACTTC. This gives the protein CASSYSRGGEKTQYF.

The table lists this clonotype with many counts. This chain joins TRBV18 and TRBJ2-1; possibly TRBD2 for D (5 bases). The V end was cut by 2 bases, the J end by 0 bases, with 20 bases between. Germline V CDR1 and CDR2: KGHSH, LQKENI. This CDR3 has 19 residues. The CDR3 protein is CASSPTTPDYFSSYNEQFF. DNA of the CDR3: TGTGCCAGCTCACCAACAACCCCAGACTACTTCAGCTCCTACAATGAGCAGTTCTTC. The whole variable domain, filled in from reference TRBV18 and TRBJ2-1, reads NAGVMQNPRHLVRRRGQEARLRCSPMKGHSHVYWYRQLPEEGLKFMVYLQKENIIDESGMPKERFSAEFPKEGPSILRIQQVVRGDSAAYFCASSPTTPDYFSSYNEQFFGPGTRLTVL.

CDR3 protein: CAIRPGDSRATDTQYF. CDR3 nucleotides: TGTGCCATCAGGCCGGGAGATAGCCGTGCCACAGATACGCAGTATTTT. The rearrangement uses TRBV10-3 and TRBJ2-3, with D possibly TRBD2 on 6 matching bases. V lost 6 bases and J 2 bases, leaving 18 bases between the germline ends. The CDR3 spans 16 residues. The germline V gene has CDR1 ENHRY and CDR2 SYGVKD.

This clonotype was counted between two and nine times. The chain combines TRBV20-1 with TRBJ2-2; maybe TRBD2 (5 bases). This CDR3 is 14 amino acids long. Germline lookup yields CDR1 DFQATT and CDR2 SNEGSKA (reference sequence). V gave up 1 base and J gave up 7 bases, with 13 bases separating them. The CDR3 protein is CSARAGGYGGELFF. The CDR3 nucleotides read TGCAGTGCTAGAGCTGGAGGCTATGGCGGGGAGCTGTTTTTT.

This clonotype showed up many times. The chain links TRBV7-3 to TRBJ2-3, with TRBD2 matching over 7 bases. The CDR3 is made up of 14 amino acids. Germline V lookup: CDR1 SGHTA, CDR2 FQGTGA. Germline trimming cut 2 bases from V and 7 bases from J; bases unmatched to any gene: 6. The CDR3 coding sequence is TGTGCCAGCAGCTTACAGCCGGGGGGTTATACGCAGTATTTT. This sequence encodes CASSLQPGGYTQYF.

The genes are TRBV3-1 and TRBJ1-1, with D maybe TRBD1 (6 bases). The CDR3 is 14 amino acids. The V and J ends lost 3 bases and 6 bases respectively, with 14 bases between them. Germline V CDR1 and CDR2: LGHDT, YNNKEL (reference sequence). The CDR3 DNA is TGTGCCAGCAGCCAGGCCGGGGGGCAGGCTGAAGCTTTCTTT. As protein: CASSQAGGQAEAFF. Together with reference TRBV3-1 and TRBJ1-1, the CDR3 gives the full variable domain: DTAVSQTPKYLVTQMGNDKSIKCEQNLGHDTMYWYKQDSKKFLKIMFSYNNKELIINETVPNRFSPKSPDKAHLNLHINSLELGDSAVYFCASSQAGGQAEAFFGQGTRLTVV.

The sample holds a few counts of this clonotype. The chain links TRBV30 to TRBJ1-2; maybe TRBD1 (6 bases). The ends were cut back, 0 bases at V and 5 bases at J, with 13 bases in the middle. The CDR3 is made up of 14 amino acids. Germline loops: CDR1 GTSNPN, CDR2 SVGIG (reference sequence). CDR3 nucleotides: TGTGCCTGGAGTGTACAGGGTGAATTATATGGCTACACCTTC. It translates to CAWSVQGELYGYTF.

This clonotype was observed at least ten times. This chain joins TRBV6-1 and TRBJ2-2; D may be TRBD1 or TRBD2 (7 bases each). The ends were cut back, 8 bases at V and 0 bases at J, with 22 bases in the middle. Germline V gives CDR1 MNHNS, CDR2 SASEGT. The CDR3 contains 18 residues. The CDR3 region is CASEKGAAGAPNTGELFF. CDR3 sequence (DNA): TGTGCCAGCGAAAAGGGGGCGGCGGGAGCCCCGAACACCGGGGAGCTGTTTTTT.

This clonotype was counted at least ten times. The chain combines TRBV6-1 with TRBJ2-7; weak D call: TRBD1 (6 bases). V was pared by 2 bases and J by 4 bases, with 9 bases between. This CDR3 has 13 residues. CDR1 and CDR2 from the germline V gene are MNHNS and SASEGT. The CDR3 nucleotides read TGTGCCAGCAGTGAAAGGGACAATTACGAGCAGTACTTC. It specifies CASSERDNYEQYF.

DNA of the CDR3: TGTGCCATCAGTCCGGGACCGCTAAGGAATGAGCAGTTCTTC. This translates into CAISPGPLRNEQFF. The chain uses TRBV10-3 and TRBJ2-1, with D perhaps TRBD1 or TRBD2 (5 bases each). Between the trimmed V and J ends, which lost 5 bases and 7 bases, there was a span of 15 bases. Looked up from germline, CDR1 is ENHRY and CDR2 is SYGVKD. The CDR3 runs to 14 residues.

The chain recombines TRBV24-1 with TRBJ2-1; 9 bases align to TRBD2. Per germline, CDR1 KGHDR and CDR2 SFDVKD. The CDR3 runs to 14 residues. The V segment lost 8 bases and the J segment 6 bases; nucleotides outside the gene matches: 7. The CDR3 bases are TGTGCCACCAAATATCTAGCGGGGTCCAATGAGCAGTTCTTC. Its translation is CATKYLAGSNEQFF.

This clonotype was seen at least ten times. This chain joins TRBV13 and TRBJ1-1; D remains unclear. There are 12 residues in the CDR3. V gave up 5 bases and J gave up 8 bases, with 12 bases separating them. CDR1 is PRHDT and CDR2 is FYEKMQ in the germline V gene (reference sequence). The CDR3 reads CASSLLGNEAFF. DNA of the CDR3: TGTGCCAGCAGCCTCCTAGGGAACGAAGCTTTCTTT. Together with reference TRBV13 and TRBJ1-1, the CDR3 gives the full variable domain: AAGVIQSPRHLIKEKRETATLKCYPIPRHDTVYWYQQGPGQDPQFLISFYEKMQSDKGSIPDRFSAQQFSDYHSELNMSSLELGDSALYFCASSLLGNEAFFGQGTRLTVV.

This clonotype occurred a few times. The genes are TRBV25-1 and TRBJ2-1; 7 bases are shared with TRBD1. Unmatched junction bases numbered 7, after V lost 2 bases and J lost 9 bases. The germline V gene has CDR1 MGHDK and CDR2 SYGVNS. This CDR3 has 14 amino acids. The CDR3 coding sequence is TGTGCCAGCAGTGAACCCAACAGGGGCGGTGAGCAGTTCTTC. This translates into CASSEPNRGGEQFF.

This clonotype was counted at least ten times. The chain links TRBV20-1 to TRBJ1-2, with D uncertain. Trimming left V 0 bases short and J 2 bases short, with 7 bases between. This CDR3 comprises 13 residues. CDR1 and CDR2 from the germline V gene are DFQATT and SNEGSKA (reference sequence). The CDR3 spells CSARDEQNYGYTF. Written as DNA, the CDR3 is TGCAGTGCTAGAGATGAGCAGAACTATGGCTACACCTTC.

There are many counts of this clonotype. V is TRBV20-1 and J is TRBJ2-3, with D possibly TRBD2 on 6 matching bases. The CDR3 has 16 amino acids. Germline V gene data show CDR1 as DFQATT and CDR2 as SNEGSKA (reference sequence). Deletions cut 0 bases from V and 3 bases from J, with 16 bases between. DNA for the CDR3: TGCAGTGCTAGAGATCGTATGCGGGGTAGTACAGATACGCAGTATTTT. Its protein is CSARDRMRGSTDTQYF.

The chain joins TRBV4-2 to TRBJ2-2; 7 bases match TRBD2. The CDR3 is 16 amino acids. CDR1 and CDR2 (germline): LGHNA, YNFKEQ. Trimming removed 0 bases from V and 3 bases from J; junction bases left unmatched: 4. The CDR3 sequence: CASSQDASGYTGELFF. The CDR3 DNA follows: TGTGCCAGCAGCCAAGACGCTAGCGGATACACCGGGGAGCTGTTTTTT.

A few counts support this clonotype. CDR3 sequence reads: CAWAHGTGEGQQYF. The DNA for the CDR3 is TGTGCCTGGGCCCATGGGACAGGAGAGGGACAGCAGTACTTC. This chain connects TRBV30 to TRBJ2-7; 8 bases match TRBD1. The CDR3 is 14 amino acids. Germline assignment: CDR1 GTSNPN and CDR2 SVGIG (reference sequence). V lost 5 bases, J lost 8 bases, and 14 bases stayed unmatched.

The J gene is TRBJ2-1, the V gene TRBV11-2; D assignment may be TRBD1 or TRBD2 (5 bases each). With 4 bases removed from V and 13 bases from J, the gap between germline ends came to 14 bases. CDR1 is SGHAT and CDR2 is FQNNGV in the germline V gene. This CDR3 has 12 residues. The CDR3 nucleotides read TGTGCCAGCAGCTCCCCCGGGGCCTCACAGTTCTTC. This sequence encodes CASSSPGASQFF.

The chain combines TRBV5-1 with TRBJ2-5; 8 nucleotides agree with TRBD1. In germline, CDR1 is SGHRS, CDR2 YFSETQ. J lost 4 bases, V lost 7 bases, and 15 bases had no gene match. This CDR3 region has 16 residues. As DNA, the CDR3 is TGCGCCAGCGCCCCAGTCCCCTCAACAGGGGGAGAGACCCAGTACTTC. Translating it yields CASAPVPSTGGETQYF. The full variable domain, completed using reference TRBV5-1 and TRBJ2-5, is KAGVTQTPRYLIKTRGQQVTLSCSPISGHRSVSWYQQTPGQGLQFLFEYFSETQRNKGNFPGRFSGRQFSNSRSEMNVSTLELGDSALYLCASAPVPSTGGETQYFGPGTRLLVL.

This clonotype was recorded many times. The chain links TRBV27 to TRBJ2-1; 9 bases align to TRBD2. The CDR3 has 15 residues. The J segment lost 5 bases and the V segment lost 3 bases, leaving 5 bases of the junction unmatched. Germline V CDR1 and CDR2: MNHEY, SMNVEV (reference sequence). The CDR3 is CASSLMGLANNEQFF. The CDR3 DNA reads as TGTGCCAGCAGTTTGATGGGACTAGCTAACAATGAGCAGTTCTTC.